One sample yielded the 20 T cell receptor beta chains listed below, sequenced in a study of read filtering for tumor transcriptome and immune sequencing. Molecular barcoded adaptors covering alpha/delta and beta/gamma chains were used on about 390 ng RNA. TCRdb reprocessed the reads via MiXCR and lists one record per CDR3 protein. The table has more than 55,000 distinct CDR3 sequences, around 19% seen once. Source material: a population of CD138-negative cells sorted from bone marrow. These receptors were collected from a donor at least 40 years old with multiple myeloma.

This clonotype was detected a few times. The rearrangement joins TRBV2 to TRBJ1-5, with D maybe TRBD1 (6 bases). The length of the CDR3 is 15 residues. V dropped 6 bases and J dropped 11 bases, with 23 bases sitting between them. Germline CDR1 is SNHLY and CDR2 is FYNNEI. The CDR3 reads CASRSRDTTLPAQHF. The CDR3 bases are TGTGCCAGCAGGAGCCGGGACACGACCCTTCCGGCCCAGCATTTT.

This clonotype was counted many times. This rearrangement joins TRBV20-1 to TRBJ2-1; D ambiguous. CDR3 length equals 16 residues. Germline V gives CDR1 DFQATT, CDR2 SNEGSKA (reference sequence). V lost 6 bases and J 4 bases, leaving 22 bases between the germline ends. CDR3: CSAPPAVAPTYNEQFF. The CDR3 nucleotides read TGCAGTGCGCCCCCGGCGGTGGCCCCTACTTACAATGAGCAGTTCTTC.

As for this clonotype: This may arise from a read error, as a much more abundant clone is one base away. The J gene is TRBJ2-7, the V gene TRBV20-1; 10 bases line up with TRBD1. The CDR3 is 14 amino acids. V was clipped by 6 bases and J by 3 bases; unmatched bases: 8. Germline V gene data show CDR1 as DFQATT and CDR2 as SNEGSKA (reference sequence). The CDR3 reads CSATGTGDFYEQYF. The CDR3 DNA is TGCAGTGCCACCGGGACAGGGGACTTCTACGAGCAGTACTTC.

This clonotype has more than one count but fewer than ten. The CDR3 end shows no conserved phenylalanine or tryptophan, and so a read error is likely. The chain combines TRBV20-1 with TRBJ2-2, with D unresolved. The CDR3 spans 14 residues. Germline loops: CDR1 DFQATT, CDR2 SNEGSKA (reference sequence). Trimming stripped 7 bases from V and 1 base from J, with 13 bases between. This CDR3 is CSVFGLKNTGELFS. The CDR3 DNA reads TGCAGTGTCTTTGGCCTTAAGAACACCGGGGAGCTGTTTTCT.

The chain links TRBV29-1 to TRBJ1-3; no firm D call. CDR1 is SQVTM and CDR2 is ANQGSEA in the germline V gene. The CDR3 has 13 residues. Trimming took 6 bases from V and 4 from J, leaving 13 bases between them. In DNA form, the CDR3 reads TGCAGCGTCCTCGGGCCCTCGGGAAACACCATATATTTT. It is translated as CSVLGPSGNTIYF. Variable domain in full (rest from reference TRBV29-1 and TRBJ1-3): SAVISQKPSRDICQRGTSLTIQCQVDSQVTMMFWYRQQPGQSLTLIATANQGSEATYESGFVIDKFPISRPNLTFSTLTVSNMSPEDSSIYLCSVLGPSGNTIYFGEGSWLTVV.

At least ten counts were recorded for this clonotype. This chain joins TRBV20-1 and TRBJ1-2, with 8 bases aligning to TRBD1. The V segment lost 0 bases and the J segment 5 bases; nucleotides outside the gene matches: 5. Germline V gene lookup returns CDR1 DFQATT and CDR2 SNEGSKA (reference sequence). The CDR3 runs 14 residues. The CDR3 protein is CSARDRTGLYGYTF. In nucleotides, the CDR3 is TGCAGTGCTAGAGATAGGACAGGGTTATATGGCTACACCTTC.

This clonotype showed up many times. The chain employs TRBV28 and TRBJ2-7; TRBD2 matches 13 bases. The length of the CDR3 is 12 residues. The germline V gene has CDR1 MDHEN and CDR2 SYDVKM. V lost 3 bases and J lost 12; bases outside the gene matches: 2. CDR3 protein: CASSLTSGRPYF. CDR3 nucleotides: TGTGCCAGCAGTTTGACTAGCGGGAGGCCGTACTTC.

This clonotype was observed many times. The gene calls are TRBV28 and TRBJ2-1; D possibly corresponds to TRBD1 (6 bases). Trimming pared 2 bases from V and 1 base from J, leaving 12 bases between. CDR3 length: 16 residues. From germline, CDR1 is MDHEN and CDR2 SYDVKM. Here the CDR3 reads CASSLTGIGSYNEQFF. The CDR3 DNA sequence: TGTGCCAGCAGTTTAACAGGGATAGGGTCCTACAATGAGCAGTTCTTC.

Ten or more counts support this clonotype. The genes are TRBV28 and TRBJ2-7; D tentatively reads TRBD1 or TRBD2 (5 bases each). Germline assignment: CDR1 MDHEN and CDR2 SYDVKM. The V end was cut by 10 bases, the J end by 3 bases, with 10 bases between. This CDR3 has 11 amino acids. The CDR3 reads CAIRGDYEQYF. The CDR3 coding sequence is TGTGCCATCCGAGGGGACTACGAGCAGTACTTC.

This clonotype was recorded many times. This chain uses TRBV9 with TRBJ2-3; D might be TRBD2 (7 bases). The ends were cut back, 0 bases at V and 3 bases at J, with 11 bases in the middle. CDR3 length: 15 amino acids. The germline V gene has CDR1 SGDLS and CDR2 YYNGEE. The CDR3 DNA is TGTGCCAGCAGCGTAGAGGGGGGGCCGACAGATACGCAGTATTTT. Translating gives CASSVEGGPTDTQYF.

As concerns this clonotype: Since a much larger clone is just one base distant, this may be a read error. This sequence joins TRBV2 and TRBJ2-4; 7 positions agree with TRBD1. From germline, CDR1 is SNHLY and CDR2 FYNNEI. The CDR3 extends over 15 amino acids. CDR3 bases: TGTGCCAGCGGTGAAGACAGGGTGGACAAAAACATTCAGTACTTC. It encodes CASGEDRVDKNIQYF.

Ten or more counts support this clonotype. The chain is built from TRBV5-6 and TRBJ2-2; D perhaps matches TRBD1 (6 bases). CDR1 is SGHDT, CDR2 YYEEEE, per germline. V was shortened by 1 base and J by 6 bases, with 13 bases between the two germline ends. The CDR3 consists of 15 residues. The CDR3 reads CASSLTGIDAGELFF. The CDR3 DNA sequence: TGTGCCAGCAGCTTGACAGGGATTGATGCCGGGGAGCTGTTTTTT.

This clonotype has at least ten counts. The chain joins TRBV10-3 to TRBJ2-2; 10 bases line up with TRBD2. Germline V gene sequence: CDR1 ENHRY, CDR2 SYGVKD. The CDR3 is made up of 14 amino acids. V lost 6 bases, J lost 5 bases, and 3 bases stayed unmatched. The CDR3 loop reads CAIRLAGITGELFF. The CDR3 DNA reads as TGTGCCATCAGACTAGCGGGAATTACCGGGGAGCTGTTTTTT.

The table lists this clonotype with many counts. The chain has TRBV10-1 and TRBJ2-3; 7 nucleotides line up with TRBD2. The germline CDR1 and CDR2 sequences are WNHNN and SYGVQD (reference sequence). V was pared by 5 bases and J by 5 bases, with 13 bases of the junction left unmatched. This CDR3 contains 16 residues. The CDR3 bases are TGCGCCAGCAGTCCCCTGACTAGCCGAAAAGGAGATACGCAGTATTTT. It specifies CASSPLTSRKGDTQYF.

Comment on this clonotype: A much larger clone lies one base from this, so it may be a read error. It is likely a read error, because the conserved phenylalanine at the end of the CDR3 is missing. The chain carries TRBV19 and TRBJ2-1, with no clear D. V lost 1 base and J 1 base, leaving 8 bases between the germline ends. The CDR3 extends over 15 amino acids. Germline V gene data show CDR1 as LNHDA and CDR2 as SQIVND (reference sequence). CDR3 sequence reads: CASSIGVLSYNEQFL. CDR3 nucleotide sequence: TGTGCCAGTAGTATAGGGGTCCTTTCCTACAATGAGCAGTTCCTC.

This clonotype was seen many times. The rearrangement links TRBV18 to TRBJ1-5; D may be TRBD1 (5 bases). Germline CDR1 and CDR2: KGHSH and LQKENI. Trimming shortened V by 3 bases and J by 11 bases, and 11 bases separated the two germline ends. There are 12 residues in the CDR3. CDR3 bases: TGTGCCAGCTCACCCGGGGAGACAGCCCAGCATTTT. Residues: CASSPGETAQHF.

In its sample, this clonotype was seen many times. The rearrangement joins TRBV6-6 to TRBJ2-2, with 7 bases fitting TRBD2. CDR3 length: 18 amino acids. Germline CDR1 and CDR2: MNHNY and SVGAGI (reference sequence). The junction had 13 bases not matched to a gene; V was cut back by 0 bases and J by 6 bases. In nucleotides, the CDR3 is TGTGCCAGCAGTTACTCGAGCCGTGTGCGGGGGAGGGCCGGGGAGCTGTTTTTT. It is translated as CASSYSSRVRGRAGELFF.

This clonotype was recorded at least ten times. The V and J genes are TRBV5-5 and TRBJ2-1; 7 bases align to TRBD1. This CDR3 contains 15 residues. The germline gives CDR1 SGHKS, CDR2 YYEKEE (reference sequence). The V segment lost 0 bases and the J segment 2 bases; nucleotides outside the gene matches: 2. The CDR3 coding sequence is TGTGCCAGCAGCTTGGTACAGGGGCCCTACAATGAGCAGTTCTTC. Translating it yields CASSLVQGPYNEQFF.

There are a few counts of this clonotype. Just one base apart from a much larger clone, this may be a read error. The chain links TRBV29-1 to TRBJ2-3, with TRBD2 identical over 12 bases. Germline values: CDR1 SQVTM, CDR2 ANQGSEA. Losses at the gene ends were 6 bases for V and 6 bases for J; bases not matched to a gene: 10. The CDR3 is 15 amino acids. The DNA for the CDR3 is TGCAGCGTGCTCCCGGGACTAGCGGGTCTGGATACGCAGTATTTT. Translated: CSVLPGLAGLDTQYF.

This clonotype was seen ten or more times. The gene calls are TRBV29-1 and TRBJ2-5; D is ambiguous. V lost 3 bases and J lost 0, with 11 bases in between. The CDR3 totals 14 residues. Germline assignment: CDR1 SQVTM and CDR2 ANQGSEA. The CDR3 here is CSVDSLNHQETQYF. The CDR3 region has the DNA TGCAGCGTTGACTCCTTGAATCACCAAGAGACCCAGTACTTC.